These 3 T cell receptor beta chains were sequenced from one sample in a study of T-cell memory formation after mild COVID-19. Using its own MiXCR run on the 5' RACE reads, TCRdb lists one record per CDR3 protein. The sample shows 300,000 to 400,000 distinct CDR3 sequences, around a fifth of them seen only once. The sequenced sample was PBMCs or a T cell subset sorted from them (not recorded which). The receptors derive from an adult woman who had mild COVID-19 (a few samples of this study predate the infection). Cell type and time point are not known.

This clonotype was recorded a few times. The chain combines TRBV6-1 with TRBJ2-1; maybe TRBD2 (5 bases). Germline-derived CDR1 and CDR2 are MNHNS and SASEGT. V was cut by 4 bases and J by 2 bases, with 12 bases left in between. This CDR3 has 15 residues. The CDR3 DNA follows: TGTGCCAGCAGTGTACTAGACTTCGCCTACAATGAGCAGTTCTTC. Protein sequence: CASSVLDFAYNEQFF.

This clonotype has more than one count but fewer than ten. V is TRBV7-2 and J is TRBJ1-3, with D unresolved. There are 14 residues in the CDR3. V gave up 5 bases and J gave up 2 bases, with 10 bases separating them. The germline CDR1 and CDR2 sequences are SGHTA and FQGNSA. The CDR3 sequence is CASSPSWAGNTIYF. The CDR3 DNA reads TGTGCCAGCAGCCCCTCGTGGGCTGGAAACACCATATATTTT.

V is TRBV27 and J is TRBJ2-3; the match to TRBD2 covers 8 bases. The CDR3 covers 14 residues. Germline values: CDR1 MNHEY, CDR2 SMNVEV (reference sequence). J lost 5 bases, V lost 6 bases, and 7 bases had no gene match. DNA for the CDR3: TGTGCCAGCAGATCTTCGGGGGGGGGAGATACGCAGTATTTT. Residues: CASRSSGGGDTQYF.